This TCR beta chain stems from a study of CD4 T cells in relation to SARS-CoV-2 and coronaviruses. About the research overall: TCR beta CDR3s were sequenced after approximately ten-day antigen culture of PBMCs.

Losses at the gene ends were 1 base for V and 7 bases for J; bases not matched to a gene: 8. The germline V gene encodes CDR1 LGHDT and CDR2 YNNKEL (reference sequence). The CDR3 has 15 residues. Assay used: immunoSEQ multiplex PCR; TCRdb lists only in-frame clones, some missing. The data contain roughly 41,000 clones, approximately 81% of them singletons. A note on this clone: Its antigen remains unidentified.

The TCR originated in an adult with COVID-19. Sequences were obtained from naive CD4+ T cells from PBMCs, cultured in vitro. As to subset: naive CD4+ T cells isolated by negative enrichment. The chain employs TRBV3-1 (or the pseudogene TRBV3-2) and TRBJ2-7; 9 positions match TRBD2. The CDR3 protein is CASSQGLAGHHEQYF. CDR3 nucleotide sequence: TGTGCCAGCAGCCAAGGTCTAGCGGGACACCATGAGCAGTACTTC.